This record looks at one T cell receptor beta chain sequence and its context. No antigen is known for it. The sample comes from a study of T-cell memory formation after mild COVID-19. About the research overall: TCR clustering was largely donor specific.

Researchers used 5'RACE with constant-segment primers to make TCR alpha and TCR beta cDNA libraries that carry sample barcodes and UMIs. In TCRdb, the 5' RACE reads were re-called with MiXCR into one record per CDR3 protein. The data hold some 310,000 distinct CDR3 sequences, with roughly 20% observed a single time. V lost 7 bases to trimming and J lost 0 bases, with 9 bases between them. This CDR3 spans 13 amino acids. Germline assignment: CDR1 SQVTM and CDR2 ANQGSEA. Overall study findings and caveats: Mostly located in CM and EM were contracting CD4+ clones, with contracting CD8+ clones located in EMRA. Whether second-wave clones peaking at day 37 were SARS-CoV-2 specific went unconfirmed.

Sequencing used PBMCs or a T cell subset sorted from them (not recorded which). The TCR originated in a man younger than 30 who had mild COVID-19 (a few samples of this study predate the infection). Cell type and time point are not known. The chain has TRBV29-1 and TRBJ2-2, with D tentatively TRBD1 (6 bases). The CDR3 loop is CSAGGTNTGELFF. The CDR3 DNA sequence: TGCAGCGCTGGGGGCACGAACACCGGGGAGCTGTTTTTT.